This TCR beta chain derives from a study of CD8 T cells in ankylosing spondylitis. CDR3 length: 15 residues. CDR1 and CDR2 (germline): SGHRS, YFSETQ. V lost 0 bases and J 3 bases, leaving 12 bases between the germline ends. This clonotype has a handful of counts. Its antigen remains unidentified. Study-level points and caveats: Blood of patients with ankylosing spondylitis appeared to be characterized by a TCR beta motif of several highly homologous variants. Some of the motif variants had earlier been found in reactive arthritis patients' fluid and blood. Relatively scarce in peripheral blood, disease-linked clones were CD8+. In ankylosing spondylitis patients, matched synovial fluid reportedly showed significant enrichment of disease-linked clones.

By quantitative 5'-RACE with molecular barcodes, the TCR beta libraries were made. Via MiXCR, TCRdb re-called the 5' RACE reads, giving one row per CDR3 protein. This table holds over 600,000 distinct CDR3 sequences, roughly 19% found once. The rearrangement joins TRBV5-1 to TRBJ2-5; the D gene is possibly TRBD1 (5 bases). The sequencing input was blood, either unsorted or a sorted T cell fraction (not recorded which). This sequence was found in a male donor with ankylosing spondylitis. CDR3 sequence reads: CASSLGAGSKETQYF. Written as DNA, the CDR3 is TGCGCCAGCAGCTTGGGAGCAGGGTCAAAAGAGACCCAGTACTTC.